This is a list of T cell receptor beta chains from one sample in a study of shared clonotypes between healthy human individuals. Clones were read by immunoSEQ multiplex PCR, and TCRdb kept only the in-frame ones, dropping some. The table lists about 2.2 million clones, just under 95% of them singletons. The sequenced material came from naive CD8+ T cells from PBMCs. These receptors were collected from a young man in good health. Some clones in this sample may be carry-over from other donors' samples. Each CDR3 is given with its conserved first and last residue. D genes are given only for firm matches. Size is stated for part of the rows, as once, few or many counts, or as a class when the clone is expanded.

TGTGCCAGCAGCTCGTCCGGGCCCTCTGGAAACACCATATATTTT	CASSSSGPSGNTIYF	.	TRBV9	15	.	TRBJ1-3
TGTGCCAGTAGTATAGCGGGAGGCCTGGAAGAGCAGTTCTTC	CASSIAGGLEEQFF	.	TRBV19	14	TRBD2	TRBJ2-1
TGTGCCAGCAGTCCAGGTTCAGGGAAAGCTTTCTTT	CASSPGSGKAFF	.	TRBV28	12	.	TRBJ1-1
TGTGCCAGCCGGGACCCACCCCTCCAGTTCTTC	CASRDPPLQFF	.	TRBV19	11	.	TRBJ2-1
TGTGCCAGTAGTATAAGGACATTCTCTAGCACAGATACGCAGTATTTT	CASSIRTFSSTDTQYF	.	TRBV19	16	.	TRBJ2-3
TGTGCCAGCAGCCCCTTAGCGGGAGGTGCCTACAATGAGCAGTTCTTC	CASSPLAGGAYNEQFF	.	TRBV7-2	16	TRBD2	TRBJ2-1
TGTGCCAGCAGCGGTCTAGCGGGAGGGGGTCTTGTCACAGATACGCAGTATTTT	CASSGLAGGGLVTDTQYF	.	TRBV27	18	TRBD2	TRBJ2-3
TGTGCCAGCAGTCACGGGACAGGGGGCCGCCTAACCACCTACGAGCAGTACTTC	CASSHGTGGRLTTYEQYF	.	TRBV28	18	TRBD1	TRBJ2-7
TGCGCCAGCAGGGTAGCGGGAGTTGGATCCTACGAGCAGTACTTC	CASRVAGVGSYEQYF	.	TRBV10-2	15	TRBD2	TRBJ2-7
TGTGCCAGCTCACCACCTGGGAGGGTGGCCACCGGGGAGCTGTTTTTT	CASSPPGRVATGELFF	.	TRBV18	16	TRBD2	TRBJ2-2
TGTGCCAGCAGTGCCCTCGGACTAGCGCTCCAAGAGACCCAGTACTTC	CASSALGLALQETQYF	.	TRBV25-1	16	TRBD2	TRBJ2-5
TGCGCCAGCAGCCAAGTCTGGCAGGATGGAAACACCATATATTTT	CASSQVWQDGNTIYF	.	TRBV4-3	15	.	TRBJ1-3
TGTGCCAGCAGCTTAGTCCGTGGGGAGGGCTCCGACTCCTACGAGCAGTACTTC	CASSLVRGEGSDSYEQYF	.	TRBV11-2	18	TRBD2	TRBJ2-7
TGTGCCATCAGGGACAGTCTTTATAATTCACCCCTCCACTTT	CAIRDSLYNSPLHF	.	TRBV10-3	14	.	TRBJ1-6
TGTGCCAGCACCCGGCGGGTAGGGTCCTACGAGCAGTACTTC	CASTRRVGSYEQYF	.	TRBV28	14	.	TRBJ2-7
TGTGCCAGCAGCTTAGGAGATCTCGGGGAGCTGTTTTTT	CASSLGDLGELFF	.	TRBV11-1	13	.	TRBJ2-2
TGTGCCAGCAGCTTGGGTCGGGACAGGGGCTACGAGCAGTACTTC	CASSLGRDRGYEQYF	once	TRBV5-4	15	TRBD1	TRBJ2-7
TGCGCCAGCAGCCCGGGACAGGGGTTCTACGAGCAGTACTTC	CASSPGQGFYEQYF	.	TRBV4-1	14	TRBD1	TRBJ2-7
TGCGCCAGCAGGCCGGGACAGACCTACGAGCAGTACTTC	CASRPGQTYEQYF	.	TRBV5-1	13	TRBD1	TRBJ2-7
TGTGCCAGCAGTCCGGGACCCACGAACACTGAAGCTTTCTTT	CASSPGPTNTEAFF	.	TRBV6-1	14	.	TRBJ1-1
TGTGCCAGCAGTGAATCCAGGGGAACTGAAGCTTTCTTT	CASSESRGTEAFF	.	TRBV25-1	13	.	TRBJ1-1
TGCGCCAGCAGCTCGACCGGGACGGACTCTGGAAACACCATATATTTT	CASSSTGTDSGNTIYF	.	TRBV5-1	16	.	TRBJ1-3
TGTGCCAGCAGTCCCGGGACAGATGAAGCTTTCTTT	CASSPGTDEAFF	.	TRBV6-5	12	TRBD1	TRBJ1-1
TGCGCCAGCAGCTTGGCCTATGCCTCCTACGAGCAGTACTTC	CASSLAYASYEQYF	.	TRBV5-1	14	.	TRBJ2-7
TGTGCCAGCAGTGATGGGCTAGCGGGGGGCGAGCAGTACTTC	CASSDGLAGGEQYF	.	TRBV6-1	14	TRBD2	TRBJ2-7
TGTGCCAGCAGTAACAGGAGGGATGAGTGGTATGGCTACACCTTC	CASSNRRDEWYGYTF	.	TRBV27	15	.	TRBJ1-2
TGTGCCAGTAGTATCAAGGGTTTGGGCACTGAAGCTTTCTTT	CASSIKGLGTEAFF	.	TRBV19	14	.	TRBJ1-1
TGTGCCAGCAGTTTAAACCCAACTTCTCAGCCCCAGCATTTT	CASSLNPTSQPQHF	.	TRBV27	14	.	TRBJ1-5
TGTGCCAGCAGCTTGGGGCCAGGTGGGGAGCAGTACTTC	CASSLGPGGEQYF	.	TRBV27	13	.	TRBJ2-7
TGTGCCTGGAGTTACAGGCGTGCCTATGAGCAGTACTTC	CAWSYRRAYEQYF	.	TRBV30	13	.	TRBJ2-7
TGTGCCAGCAGTCGCCGAGGGAGGGGAACAGATACGCAGTATTTT	CASSRRGRGTDTQYF	.	TRBV9	15	TRBD2	TRBJ2-3
TGTGCCAGCAGTCCCTTCCAGGGCCTCTACGAGCAGTACTTC	CASSPFQGLYEQYF	.	TRBV27	14	.	TRBJ2-7
TGTGCCAGCAGTTGGGGCAGGGCTAAAGAGACCCAGTACTTC	CASSWGRAKETQYF	.	TRBV27	14	.	TRBJ2-5
TGTGCCACCCTGTTCGGCACTGAAGCTTTCTTT	CATLFGTEAFF	once	TRBV6-5	11	.	TRBJ1-1
TGTGCCAGCAGTGAGGGACCTGCTGGCGGGAGCTATCCCCCTGAGCAGTACTTC	CASSEGPAGGSYPPEQYF	once	TRBV27	18	TRBD2	TRBJ2-7
TGCGCCAGCAGTGCCAGGGACTCACCCTACAATGAGCAGTTCTTC	CASSARDSPYNEQFF	.	TRBV10-1	15	.	TRBJ2-1
TGTGCCAGCAGCCAAGATTTGAAACTAGCGGGAGTCTACGAGCAGTACTTC	CASSQDLKLAGVYEQYF	.	TRBV4-2	17	TRBD2	TRBJ2-7
TGTGCCAGCAGCAACCCAGGGGGAAGGGGCTATGGCTACACCTTC	CASSNPGGRGYGYTF	.	TRBV7-9	15	TRBD1	TRBJ1-2
TGTGCCAGCGGGGGGGGGACTAGCGGGACAGATACGCAGTATTTT	CASGGGTSGTDTQYF	.	TRBV27	15	TRBD2	TRBJ2-3
TGTGCCAGCAGAACGATACAGGGAGTCAATCAGCCCCAGCATTTT	CASRTIQGVNQPQHF	.	TRBV27	15	.	TRBJ1-5
TGTGCCAGCAGTTTATCCGTGAGCCTTCCTCTCTACGAGCAGTACTTC	CASSLSVSLPLYEQYF	.	TRBV27	16	.	TRBJ2-7
TGCGCCAGCAGGGGACCGGTGAACACTGAAGCTTTCTTT	CASRGPVNTEAFF	.	TRBV5-1	13	.	TRBJ1-1
TGTGCCAGCAGTGAAACGGCGGGAAGCACAGATACGCAGTATTTT	CASSETAGSTDTQYF	.	TRBV2	15	.	TRBJ2-3
TGTGCCAGCAGCGCACGACAGGGTCCCTACGAGCAGTACTTC	CASSARQGPYEQYF	.	TRBV9	14	TRBD1	TRBJ2-7
TGTGCCAGTAGGGGATGGGACAGGGCCCACGAGCAGTACTTC	CASRGWDRAHEQYF	.	TRBV19	14	TRBD1	TRBJ2-7
TGTGCCAGCAGCTCTAGGACTAGCGGCTCCTACGAGCAGTACTTC	CASSSRTSGSYEQYF	.	TRBV7-9	15	TRBD2	TRBJ2-7
TGTGCCAGCAGTTTAGTACGCGGGCCTCCCGCCCCCTACGAGCAGTACTTC	CASSLVRGPPAPYEQYF	.	TRBV28	17	.	TRBJ2-7
TGTGCCAGCAGCTTAGTCGGAGGGGACAGGACCACAGATACGCAGTATTTT	CASSLVGGDRTTDTQYF	.	TRBV7-9	17	TRBD1	TRBJ2-3
TGCGCCAGCAGCCAAGACAGGGGAGGGCCCATGAACACTGAAGCTTTCTTT	CASSQDRGGPMNTEAFF	.	TRBV5-1	17	TRBD1	TRBJ1-1
TGTGCCAGCAGCCAAGATTCGGGGGGCCCGGCCGGGGAGCTGTTTTTT	CASSQDSGGPAGELFF	once	TRBV4-2	16	.	TRBJ2-2
TGTGCCAGCAGCTCCCGGAGGGGACTAGCGGGAGCGAACACCGGGGAGCTGTTTTTT	CASSSRRGLAGANTGELFF	.	TRBV7-9	19	TRBD2	TRBJ2-2
TGTGCCAGCAGCCCCAAGGGGGGACACCAAGAGACCCAGTACTTC	CASSPKGGHQETQYF	.	TRBV11-2	15	.	TRBJ2-5
TGTGCCAGCAGCGTTGGAGGGGGAGAGACCCAGTACTTC	CASSVGGGETQYF	.	TRBV9	13	.	TRBJ2-5
TGTGCCAGTAGTATAATGGCGGGAGGCTACAATGAGCAGTTCTTC	CASSIMAGGYNEQFF	once	TRBV19	15	TRBD2	TRBJ2-1
TGTGCCATCAGTGACAGTTTGAACACTGAAGCTTTCTTT	CAISDSLNTEAFF	few	TRBV10-3	13	.	TRBJ1-1